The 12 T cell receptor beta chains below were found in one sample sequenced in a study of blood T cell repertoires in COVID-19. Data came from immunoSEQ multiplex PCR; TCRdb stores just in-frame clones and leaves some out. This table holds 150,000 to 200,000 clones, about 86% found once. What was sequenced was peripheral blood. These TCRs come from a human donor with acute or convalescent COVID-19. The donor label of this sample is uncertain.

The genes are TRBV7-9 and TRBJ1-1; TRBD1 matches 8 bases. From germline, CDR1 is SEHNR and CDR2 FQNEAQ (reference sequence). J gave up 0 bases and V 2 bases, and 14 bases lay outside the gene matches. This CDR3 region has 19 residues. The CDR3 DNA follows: TGTGCCAGCAGCTTAAGTCCTGGTGCAGGGGGCGGAATGAACACTGAAGCTTTCTTT. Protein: CASSLSPGAGGGMNTEAFF.

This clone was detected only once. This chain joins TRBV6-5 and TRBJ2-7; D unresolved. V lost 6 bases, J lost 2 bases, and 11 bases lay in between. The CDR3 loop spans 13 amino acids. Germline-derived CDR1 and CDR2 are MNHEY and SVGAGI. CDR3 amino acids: CASSLLLAYEQYF. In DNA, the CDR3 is TGTGCCAGCAGCCTCCTACTTGCCTACGAGCAGTACTTC.

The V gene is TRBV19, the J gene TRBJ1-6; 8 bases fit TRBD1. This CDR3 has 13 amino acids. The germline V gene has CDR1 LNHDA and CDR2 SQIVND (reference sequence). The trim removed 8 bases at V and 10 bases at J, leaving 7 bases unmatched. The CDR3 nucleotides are TGTGCCAGTCGCCCAGGGGGCAGGTCACCCCTCCACTTT. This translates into CASRPGGRSPLHF.

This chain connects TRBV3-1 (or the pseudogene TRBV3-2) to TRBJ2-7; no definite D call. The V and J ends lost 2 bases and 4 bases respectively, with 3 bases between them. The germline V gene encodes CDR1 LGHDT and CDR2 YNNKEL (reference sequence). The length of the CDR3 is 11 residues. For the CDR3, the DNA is TGTGCCAGCAGCCAACTTTACGAGCAGTACTTC. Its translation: CASSQLYEQYF.

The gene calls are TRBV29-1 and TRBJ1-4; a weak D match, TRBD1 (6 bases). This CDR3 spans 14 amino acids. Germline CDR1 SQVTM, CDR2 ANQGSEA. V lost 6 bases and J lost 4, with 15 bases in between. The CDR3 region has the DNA TGCAGCGTGTCGGCAGGGGCCGATAATGAAAAACTGTTTTTT. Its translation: CSVSAGADNEKLFF.

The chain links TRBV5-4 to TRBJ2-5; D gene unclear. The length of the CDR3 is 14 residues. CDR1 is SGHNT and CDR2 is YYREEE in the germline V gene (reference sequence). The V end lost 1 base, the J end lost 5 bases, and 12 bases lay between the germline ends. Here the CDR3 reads CASSLSGSVETQYF. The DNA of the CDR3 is TGTGCCAGCAGCTTGAGTGGAAGCGTGGAGACCCAGTACTTC.

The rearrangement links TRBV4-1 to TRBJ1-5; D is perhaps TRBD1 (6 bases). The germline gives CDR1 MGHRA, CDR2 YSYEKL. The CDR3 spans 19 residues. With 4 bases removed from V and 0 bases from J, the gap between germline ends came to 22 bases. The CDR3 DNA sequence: TGCGCCAGCAGCCGATCGCTTCGGGGGGCCTGGAATAGCAATCAGCCCCAGCATTTT. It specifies CASSRSLRGAWNSNQPQHF.

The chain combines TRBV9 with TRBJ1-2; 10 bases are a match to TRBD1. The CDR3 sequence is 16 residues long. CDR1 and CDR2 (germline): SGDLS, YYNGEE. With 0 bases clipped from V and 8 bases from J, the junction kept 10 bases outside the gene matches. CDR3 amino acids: CASSVVGDRGLQGYTF. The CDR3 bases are TGTGCCAGCAGCGTAGTGGGGGACAGGGGCCTCCAAGGCTACACCTTC. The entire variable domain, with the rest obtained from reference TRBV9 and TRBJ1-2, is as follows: DSGVTQTPKHLITATGQRVTLRCSPRSGDLSVYWYQQSLDQGLQFLIQYYNGEERAKGNILERFSAQQFPDLHSELNLSSLELGDSALYFCASSVVGDRGLQGYTFGSGTRLTVV.

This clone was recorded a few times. The CDR3 DNA reads TGTGCCAGCAGCCAGGAGACAGGTACCCCCGTCCCACCCCTCCACTTT. Its translation is CASSQETGTPVPPLHF. The genes are TRBV3-1 (or the pseudogene TRBV3-2) and TRBJ1-6, with D possibly TRBD1 on 6 matching bases. The CDR3 has 16 residues. The V gene's germline CDR1 is LGHDT and CDR2 YNNKEL (reference sequence). Trimming shortened V by 3 bases and J by 11 bases, and 20 bases separated the two germline ends.

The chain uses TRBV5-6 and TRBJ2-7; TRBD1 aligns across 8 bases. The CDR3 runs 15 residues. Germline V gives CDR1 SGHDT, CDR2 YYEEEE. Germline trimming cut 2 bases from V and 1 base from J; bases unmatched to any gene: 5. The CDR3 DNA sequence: TGTGCCAGCAGCTTCCAGGGGGCTCGGTCCTACGAGCAGTACTTC. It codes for CASSFQGARSYEQYF.

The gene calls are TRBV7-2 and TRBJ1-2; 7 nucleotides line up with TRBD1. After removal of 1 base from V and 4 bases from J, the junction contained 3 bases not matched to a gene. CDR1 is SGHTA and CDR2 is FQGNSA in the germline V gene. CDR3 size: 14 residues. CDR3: CASSLEAGGYGYTF. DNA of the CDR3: TGTGCCAGCAGCTTAGAGGCAGGGGGCTATGGCTACACCTTC. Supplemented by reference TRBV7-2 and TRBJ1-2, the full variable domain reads GAGVSQSPSNKVTEKGKDVELRCDPISGHTALYWYRQSLGQGLEFLIYFQGNSAPDKSGLPSDRFSAERTGGSVSTLTIQRTQQEDSAVYLCASSLEAGGYGYTFGSGTRLTVV.

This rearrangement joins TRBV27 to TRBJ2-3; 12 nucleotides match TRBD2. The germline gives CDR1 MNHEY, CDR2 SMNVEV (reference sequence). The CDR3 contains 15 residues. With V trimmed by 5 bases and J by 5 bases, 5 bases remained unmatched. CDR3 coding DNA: TGTGCCAGCAGTATTACTAGCGGGAGGTTAGATACGCAGTATTTT. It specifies CASSITSGRLDTQYF.